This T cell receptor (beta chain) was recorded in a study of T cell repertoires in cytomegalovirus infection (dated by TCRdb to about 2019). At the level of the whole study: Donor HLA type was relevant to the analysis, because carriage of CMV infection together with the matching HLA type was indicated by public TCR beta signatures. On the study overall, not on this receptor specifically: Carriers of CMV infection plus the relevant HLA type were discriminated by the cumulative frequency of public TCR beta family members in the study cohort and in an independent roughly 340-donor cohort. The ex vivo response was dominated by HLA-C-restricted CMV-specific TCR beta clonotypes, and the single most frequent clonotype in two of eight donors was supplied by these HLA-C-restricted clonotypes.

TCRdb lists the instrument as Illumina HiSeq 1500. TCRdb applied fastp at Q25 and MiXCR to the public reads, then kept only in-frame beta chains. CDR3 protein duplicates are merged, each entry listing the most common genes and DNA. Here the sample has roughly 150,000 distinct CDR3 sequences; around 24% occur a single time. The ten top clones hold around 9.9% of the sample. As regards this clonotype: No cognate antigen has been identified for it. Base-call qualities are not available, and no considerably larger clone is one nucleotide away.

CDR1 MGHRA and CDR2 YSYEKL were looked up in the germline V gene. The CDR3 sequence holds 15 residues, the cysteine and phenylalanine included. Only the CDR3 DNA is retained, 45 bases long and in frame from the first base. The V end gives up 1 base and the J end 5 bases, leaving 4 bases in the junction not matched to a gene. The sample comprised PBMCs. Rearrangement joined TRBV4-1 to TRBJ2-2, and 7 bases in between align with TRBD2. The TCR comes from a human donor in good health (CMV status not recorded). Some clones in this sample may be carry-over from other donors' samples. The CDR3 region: CASSQGGGVTGELFF. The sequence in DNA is TGCGCCAGCAGCCAAGGGGGGGGAGTGACCGGGGAGCTGTTTTTT.